This T cell receptor (beta chain) was captured by sequencing in a study of blood T cell repertoires in COVID-19. At the level of the study: Sites across the United States, Italy and Spain contributed samples from acute and convalescent COVID-19. Sample material is recorded as cDNA or gDNA derived from T cells, B-cell-depleted T cells, or PBMCs.

This clone was observed a single time. Original data processing: Using reference gene primer amplification, nucleated cell counts were estimated. TCRdb's copy holds only in-frame clones and misses some; the assay was immunoSEQ multiplex PCR. That table furnishes V, J and clone size, whereas the DNA furnished D and trimming. Among about 240,000 clones, about three quarters were seen once, and the ten largest hold 3% to 3.5%. Germline V gene data show CDR1 as LGHNA and CDR2 as YNFKEQ. The V end lost 3 bases, the J end lost 8 bases, and 13 bases lay between the germline ends. This CDR3 comprises 13 residues.

The receptor was derived from an elderly woman with acute or convalescent COVID-19. The gene calls are TRBV4-2 and TRBJ1-2, with D possibly matching TRBD1 (6 bases). Sequenced: peripheral blood. The chain's CDR3 is CASSQRGGEGYTF. The CDR3 DNA follows: TGTGCCAGCAGCCAGAGGGGGGGCGAGGGCTACACCTTC.